These T cell receptor beta chains were read from a single sample in a study of T cell changes during pregnancy in multiple sclerosis. Only in-frame clones appear in the TCRdb table, and some are missing; sequencing was by immunoSEQ multiplex PCR. The sample holds 48,000 or so clones, roughly 88% seen once. The material sequenced was CD4+ T cells from peripheral blood mononuclear cells, taken in the second trimester of pregnancy. The receptor set was obtained from a female donor with multiple sclerosis, enrolled in a pregnancy study. CDR3s include the opening cysteine and the closing phenylalanine or tryptophan. A D gene is named only where the DNA matches it firmly. Size is omitted from some rows. Given values are once, few, many or a class for expanded clones.

TGTGCCAGCAGGGACTATAGCGGGCTCACCTACAATGAGCAGTTCTTC CASRDYSGLTYNEQFF 16 TRBJ2-1 . TRBD2 TRBV28
TGTGCCAGCAGCTTTGAGGGAGGCTATGGCTACACCTTC CASSFEGGYGYTF 13 TRBJ1-2 . . TRBV7-3
TGCGCCAGCAGTCCGCTAGGGGACAGGGGCACTGAAGCTTTCTTT CASSPLGDRGTEAFF 15 TRBJ1-1 few TRBD1 TRBV23-1
TGTGCCATCAGTACAGAGTTCTACGAGCAGTACTTC CAISTEFYEQYF 12 TRBJ2-7 . . TRBV10-3
TGTGCCAGCAGTCTCGGGTACAGGGAGCTCGAAGCTTTCTTT CASSLGYRELEAFF 14 TRBJ1-1 . . TRBV2
TGCAGCGTTGACTTCGACAGGAACACTGAAGCTTTCTTT CSVDFDRNTEAFF 13 TRBJ1-1 few . TRBV29-1
TGCGCCAGCAGTGAACTTGGGGGGGATACGCAGTATTTT CASSELGGDTQYF 13 TRBJ2-3 . . TRBV10-1
TGTGCCAGCAGCTCTTCGGGGGGGAGGGCTTTCTTT CASSSSGGRAFF 12 TRBJ1-1 . . TRBV28
TGCGCCAGCAGCTTGTTAACAGGGGGCCCAAATGAAAAACTGTTTTTT CASSLLTGGPNEKLFF 16 TRBJ1-4 . TRBD1 TRBV5-1
TGTGCCAGCAGCACCCAGGGGATAGGCTACAATGAGCAGTTCTTC CASSTQGIGYNEQFF 15 TRBJ2-1 . . TRBV7-3
TGTGCCAGCAGTGACAAGTGGGCCGAGAACACTGAAGCTTTCTTT CASSDKWAENTEAFF 15 TRBJ1-1 . . TRBV25-1
TGCGCCAGCAGCTTATCAAGCATGGAGGGCGAGCAGTACTTC CASSLSSMEGEQYF 14 TRBJ2-7 . . TRBV5-1
TGTGCCAGCTCACGAGAGGAGGTCTACAATGAGCAGTTCTTC CASSREEVYNEQFF 14 TRBJ2-1 . . TRBV18
TGTGCCAGCAGTTACTTTTCCCGCAGGGCTCGAATTGAAGCTTTCTTT CASSYFSRRARIEAFF 16 TRBJ1-1 . . TRBV6-5
TGTGCCAGCAGCTTGGCCCAGGGGCGAGGAAAACTGTTTTTT CASSLAQGRGKLFF 14 TRBJ1-4 . . TRBV5-6
TGTGCCAGCAGTTTAACATCTGTTGCAGGGGGCAACACTGAAGCTTTCTTT CASSLTSVAGGNTEAFF 17 TRBJ1-1 once TRBD1 TRBV28
TGCGCCAGCAGCTCCACCGGGACAGCCTACGAGCAGTACTTC CASSSTGTAYEQYF 14 TRBJ2-7 . TRBD1 TRBV5-1
TGTGCTAGTGGTTTGGTCCAGGGCTACAATGAGCAGTTCTTC CASGLVQGYNEQFF 14 TRBJ2-1 . . TRBV12-5
TGTGCCAGCTCGCCGGGCGGGGGGCAGGTTGGCTACACCTTC CASSPGGGQVGYTF 14 TRBJ1-2 . . TRBV18
TGTGCCAGCTCACCGGGAGTAAACACTGAAGCTTTCTTT CASSPGVNTEAFF 13 TRBJ1-1 . . TRBV18
TGTGCCAGCAGCTTGGTTGGCCCTTCTGGAAACACCATATATTTT CASSLVGPSGNTIYF 15 TRBJ1-3 . . TRBV5-4
TGTGCCAGTAGTATCCAACACCGGGACAGCACTAACTATGGCTACACCTTC CASSIQHRDSTNYGYTF 17 TRBJ1-2 . TRBD1 TRBV19
TGTGCCAGCAAATCAAACCCGAGCTCCTACGAGCAGTACTTC CASKSNPSSYEQYF 14 TRBJ2-7 few . TRBV6-1
TGCGCCAGCAGCCCAGCGGGAGGGCCGGGGGAGCAGTACTTC CASSPAGGPGEQYF 14 TRBJ2-7 once TRBD2 TRBV5-1
TGTGCCAGCAGCTTGGCCTTTTACGGGAATCAGCCCCAGCATTTT CASSLAFYGNQPQHF 15 TRBJ1-5 . . TRBV5-5
TGTGCCAGCCACTTCGGTGGAGGAGAGACCCAGTACTTC CASHFGGGETQYF 13 TRBJ2-5 . . TRBV6-1
TGTGCCATCTCCGGGACAGGGAAGATCTCTGGAAACACCATATATTTT CAISGTGKISGNTIYF 16 TRBJ1-3 . TRBD1 TRBV10-3
TGTGCCGTCGCCGGGACAGAGCTAGCCAAAAACATTCAGTACTTC CAVAGTELAKNIQYF 15 TRBJ2-4 once TRBD1 TRBV6-1
TGTGCCAGCTCGCCTTCCCTAGCGGGAGTGGGGCACGAGCAGTACTTC CASSPSLAGVGHEQYF 16 TRBJ2-7 . TRBD2 TRBV18
TGCGCCAGCAGCGAAGGACTAGCGGGAGGAGAGACCCAGTACTTC CASSEGLAGGETQYF 15 TRBJ2-5 . TRBD2 TRBV4-3
TGCGCCAGCAGCCAAAATGCGGGAGGTAGGCCTGAAGCTTTCTTT CASSQNAGGRPEAFF 15 TRBJ1-1 . . TRBV4-1
TGTGCCAGCAGCTTCAGCAGGGAGGATGGCTACACCTTC CASSFSREDGYTF 13 TRBJ1-2 few . TRBV7-3
TGTGCCAGCAGTGCCGGGACTAGCGGATACAATGAGCAGTTCTTC CASSAGTSGYNEQFF 15 TRBJ2-1 . TRBD2 TRBV2
TGTGCCAGCTCACCGCAAATATTAGGAGACTACTTCACAGATACGCAGTATTTT CASSPQILGDYFTDTQYF 18 TRBJ2-3 . . TRBV18
TGCGCCAGCAGCTCTCAGGGGGACACTGAAGCTTTCTTT CASSSQGDTEAFF 13 TRBJ1-1 . TRBD1 TRBV5-1
TGTGCCAGCAGTTTTGTGGGACTAGCGGGAGAGGCTTCCTACGAGCAGTACTTC CASSFVGLAGEASYEQYF 18 TRBJ2-7 . TRBD2 TRBV28
TGTGCCAGCAGTTACCGGGGGGGTACAGATACGCAGTATTTT CASSYRGGTDTQYF 14 TRBJ2-3 . TRBD2 TRBV6-5
TGTGCCAGCAGTTACAACGGCGGGCAGCCCCAGCATTTT CASSYNGGQPQHF 13 TRBJ1-5 . . TRBV6-5
TGTGCCAGCAGCTTAGATAGAAACACCATATATTTT CASSLDRNTIYF 12 TRBJ1-3 once . TRBV7-2
TGTGCCAGCAACACGGGGTGGGGGCTGACAGGCGAGCAGTACTTC CASNTGWGLTGEQYF 15 TRBJ2-7 . . TRBV27
TGCGCCAGCAGCCTTCTAACCGGGACAGAGTACATTGACTCTGGAAACACCATATATTTT CASSLLTGTEYIDSGNTIYF 20 TRBJ1-3 . TRBD1 TRBV5-1